This paragraph reports one T cell receptor beta chain. Other DNA sequences in the sample encode the same CDR3. This record comes from a study of cytomegalovirus exposure and HLA in healthy donors. Study information: Early released data had around 88 million unique TCRs, all coming from HLA-typed donors.

The PCR ran on 60 Vbeta and 13 Jbeta primers. Data came from immunoSEQ multiplex PCR; TCRdb stores just in-frame clones and leaves some out. The sample lists around 200,000 clones, roughly 79% seen once, with around 2% in the top ten. V lost 6 bases to trimming and J lost 6 bases; unmatched junction nucleotides: 12. CDR1 is LNHDA, CDR2 SQIVND, per germline (reference sequence). This CDR3 region has 16 residues. This TCR came from a woman in her 30s in good health and CMV-seropositive. The chain carries TRBV19 and TRBJ2-1; TRBD1 agrees at 9 bases. The sample comprised PBMCs. CDR3 protein: CASRKTGTGFGNEQFF. CDR3 nucleotide sequence: TGTGCCAGTAGGAAAACCGGGACAGGGTTTGGCAATGAGCAGTTCTTC.